What follows is one TCR beta chain and its context. What it binds is not known. These data are taken from a study of cytomegalovirus exposure and HLA in healthy donors. As for the study in general: Ancestry clustering placed around 80% of around 400 genotyped donors in the Caucasian-associated cluster. Overall study findings and caveats: The authors considered a cluster of highly shared sequence variants likely to be a sequencing artifact.

Primers included in the PCR were 60 Vbeta and 13 Jbeta primers. Per the authors' pipeline: In a later analysis, of some 80 million unique beta chains, about 12 million appeared in at least two donors. Profiling relied on immunoSEQ multiplex PCR, and the TCRdb table lists in-frame clones only, not all of them. D and trimming were read from the DNA, whereas the V and J calls and clone size are those reported in that table. The sample records about 120,000 clones, around 78% being singletons. In germline, CDR1 is LGHNA, CDR2 YNFKEQ. CDR3 length equals 15 residues. Trimming cost V 0 bases and J 7 bases; bases outside gene matches: 8.

This clonotype was obtained from a man aged 18 to 29 in good health and CMV-seropositive. Input material: PBMCs. The chain carries TRBV4-2 and TRBJ2-5, with 7 positions matching TRBD1. CDR3 protein: CASSQDGTVYGTQYF. The CDR3 DNA sequence: TGTGCCAGCAGCCAAGATGGGACAGTTTATGGGACCCAGTACTTC.